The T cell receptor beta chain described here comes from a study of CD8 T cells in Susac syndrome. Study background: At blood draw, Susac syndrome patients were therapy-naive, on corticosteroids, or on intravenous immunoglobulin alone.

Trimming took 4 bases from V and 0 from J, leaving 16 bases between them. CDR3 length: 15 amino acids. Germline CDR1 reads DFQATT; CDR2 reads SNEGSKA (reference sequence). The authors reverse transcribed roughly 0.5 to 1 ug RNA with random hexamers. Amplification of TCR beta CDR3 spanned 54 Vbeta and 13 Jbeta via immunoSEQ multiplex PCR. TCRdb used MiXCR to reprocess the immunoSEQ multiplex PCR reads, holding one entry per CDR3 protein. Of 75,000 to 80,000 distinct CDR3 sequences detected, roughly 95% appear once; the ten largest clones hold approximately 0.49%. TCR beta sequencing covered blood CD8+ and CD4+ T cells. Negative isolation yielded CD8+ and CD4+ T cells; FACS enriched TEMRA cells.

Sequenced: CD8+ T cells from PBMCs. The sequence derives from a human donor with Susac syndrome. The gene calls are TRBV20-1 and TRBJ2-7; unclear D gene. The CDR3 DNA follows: TGCAGTGCTAAGGTTGGGGATCTAAACTCCTACGAGCAGTACTTC. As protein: CSAKVGDLNSYEQYF.